The present T cell receptor beta chain was sequenced within a study of blood T cell repertoires in COVID-19. Germline loops: CDR1 SGHRS, CDR2 YFSETQ. This CDR3 is built from 16 residues. With 4 bases removed from V and 0 bases from J, the gap between germline ends came to 11 bases. Assay used: immunoSEQ multiplex PCR; TCRdb lists only in-frame clones, some missing. This table holds tens of thousands of clones, 70% to 90% found once. The sequenced sample consisted of peripheral blood. The genes are TRBV5-1 and TRBJ1-6, with TRBD1 as a possible D gene (6 bases). This TCR came from a woman aged 60 to 75 with acute or convalescent COVID-19. CDR3 DNA: TGCGCCAGCAGCACAGGACAGAGCTCCTATAATTCACCCCTCCACTTT. It encodes CASSTGQSSYNSPLHF.